This T cell receptor (beta chain) was profiled in a study of PD-1 blockade in classical Hodgkin lymphoma. Brentuximab vedotin exposure varied among the patients, all of whom had relapsed after autologous stem cell transplantation. Germline V gene sequence: CDR1 MNHEY, CDR2 SMNVEV (reference sequence). The CDR3 is 15 amino acids. Unmatched junction bases numbered 5, after V lost 2 bases and J lost 6 bases. The protocol was immunoSEQ multiplex PCR, while the TCRdb copy is restricted to in-frame clones and leaves out a portion. The profile covers 30,000 or so clones, with about four fifths appearing a single time and around 30% taken by the ten largest.

This clonotype was sampled from a human donor with classical Hodgkin lymphoma. The V and J genes are TRBV27 and TRBJ2-3; 10 nucleotides match TRBD1. This specimen was peripheral blood mononuclear cells (PBMCs), taken at baseline. The CDR3 reads CASSLVGTGVDTQYF. CDR3 coding DNA: TGTGCCAGCAGTTTAGTCGGGACAGGGGTCGATACGCAGTATTTT.